The table lists the clone carrying this TCR beta chain with many counts. Its antigen is currently unknown. The entry originates in a study of response to subunit inactivated influenza vaccine. Overall study findings and caveats: It was the authors' suggestion that each seasonal influenza vaccination recruits few new T cells.

TCRdb reprocessed the RT-PCR reads with MiXCR, giving one entry per CDR3 protein. The table shows over 400,000 distinct CDR3 sequences, with approximately 12% occurring only once. The sample consisted of PBMCs from blood, taken roughly 45 days after vaccination. This clonotype was obtained from a man aged 50 to 59 who received an inactivated influenza vaccine.

The CDR3 protein is CASSAQGNTGELFF. CDR3 DNA: TGTGCCAGCAGTGCACAGGGAAACACCGGGGAGCTGTTTTTT. The genes are TRBV6-2 or TRBV6-3 and TRBJ2-2; perhaps TRBD1 as D (6 bases). Trimming removed 5 bases at V and 2 bases at J, with 9 bases between. The CDR3 contains 14 residues. CDR1 is MNHEY and CDR2 is SVGEGT in the germline V gene.